The 26 T cell receptor beta chains below all came from one sample that was sequenced in a study of blood T cells in healthy people across ages (dated by TCRdb to 2014 to 2015). The library was prepared using 5' RACE. Sequenced using an Illumina HiSeq 2500. A second PCR of 7 to 11 cycles was performed with a sample-barcoded 5' primer and a J-beta primer mix. Using fastp at Q25 and MiXCR, TCRdb reprocessed the public reads and kept productive beta chains. Entries that share a CDR3 protein sequence are merged under the most common genes and DNA. In all, the sample holds over 950,000 distinct CDR3 sequences, and 30% to 40% of those were seen once. The top ten constitute about 12% of the sample. Sequencing used blood. The receptors were gathered from a man between 18 and 29 years old in good health.

The chain carries TRBV20-1 and TRBJ1-6, with TRBD1 matching over 7 bases. The J segment lost 10 bases and the V segment lost 0 bases, leaving 15 bases of the junction unmatched. Germline CDR1 and CDR2: DFQATT and SNEGSKA (reference sequence). CDR3 length: 17 residues. The CDR3 here is CSARESAAGGSRSPLHF. Here the CDR3 DNA reads TGCAGTGCTAGAGAATCAGCCGCAGGGGGTAGTCGGTCACCCCTCCACTTT.

This clonotype was found a few times. The CDR3 DNA is TGTGCCTGGAGGGACAGACGCAATCAGCCCCAGCATTTT. The encoded protein is CAWRDRRNQPQHF. The chain uses TRBV30 and TRBJ1-5, with D tentatively TRBD1 (6 bases). Germline CDR1 is GTSNPN and CDR2 is SVGIG (reference sequence). V dropped 3 bases and J dropped 2 bases, with 8 bases sitting between them. The CDR3 sequence is 13 residues long.

V usage is TRBV5-1 and J usage is TRBJ2-3; D unclear. Looked up from germline, CDR1 is SGHRS and CDR2 is YFSETQ. The CDR3 is 15 residues long. Trimming took 0 bases from V and 5 from J, leaving 13 bases between them. Here the CDR3 DNA reads TGCGCCAGCAGCTTGGCCGAACCGCCTGGAGATACGCAGTATTTT. Amino acid sequence: CASSLAEPPGDTQYF.

This clonotype was found a few times. V usage is TRBV5-1 and J usage is TRBJ2-7, with 9 bases that match TRBD1. V was pared by 4 bases and J by 6 bases, with 11 bases of the junction left unmatched. Germline assignment: CDR1 SGHRS and CDR2 YFSETQ. The CDR3 has 15 residues. The CDR3 DNA reads as TGCGCCAGCAGCGATTTACCGGGACAGGGACCCGAGCAGTACTTC. Protein sequence: CASSDLPGQGPEQYF.

The CDR3 nucleotides read TGTGCCAGCAGCCAAGATCATAGGGGAAGCGTGGCAACCGACTACACAGATACGCAGTATTTT. Its protein product is CASSQDHRGSVATDYTDTQYF. The V gene is TRBV14, the J gene TRBJ2-3; D tentatively reads TRBD1 or TRBD2 (5 bases each). Germline CDR1 reads SGHDN; CDR2 reads FVKESK. CDR3 length equals 21 residues. V was clipped by 0 bases and J by 2 bases, with 27 bases between them.

This chain uses TRBV7-2 with TRBJ2-2; tentative D call: TRBD2 (5 bases). V lost 5 bases, J lost 8 bases, and 12 bases lay in between. Germline CDR1 is SGHTA and CDR2 is FQGNSA. The CDR3 runs 13 residues. CDR3 nucleotide sequence: TGTGCCAGCAGCCCCGAATCGGGGGGGGAGCTGTTTTTT. It specifies CASSPESGGELFF.

Of note for this clonotype: The junction departs from the called germline gene at one end, perhaps through a read error. The rearrangement joins TRBV11-2 to TRBJ2-3; 10 bases fit TRBD2. Germline CDR1 is SGHAT and CDR2 is FQNNGV. The CDR3 covers 17 residues. The CDR3 nucleotides are TGTGCCGGCAGTCTGGCCGGGACTAGCGCTTCATGGGATACGCAGTATTTT. It is translated as CAGSLAGTSASWDTQYF.

The chain recombines TRBV4-2 with TRBJ2-5; 7 nucleotides align to TRBD2. The CDR3 loop spans 17 amino acids. After removal of 1 base from V and 1 base from J, the junction contained 9 bases not matched to a gene. In germline, CDR1 is LGHNA, CDR2 YNFKEQ. The CDR3 loop is CASSQGTLAEPQETQYF. The CDR3 DNA reads TGTGCCAGCAGCCAAGGAACGCTAGCGGAACCCCAAGAGACCCAGTACTTC.

This clonotype has only a few counts. This sequence joins TRBV3-1 and TRBJ1-3; no definite D call. V lost 1 base to trimming and J lost 0 bases, with 4 bases between them. The CDR3 is 14 amino acids. Germline CDR1 LGHDT, CDR2 YNNKEL (reference sequence). CDR3 protein: CASSQGSSGNTIYF. CDR3 nucleotide sequence: TGTGCCAGCAGCCAAGGGAGCTCTGGAAACACCATATATTTT.

CDR3 sequence (DNA): TGTGCCAGCAGTTTAAGTGCCTATCAGCCCCAGCATTTT. Its protein product is CASSLSAYQPQHF. This chain joins TRBV12-3 or TRBV12-4 and TRBJ1-5; D remains unclear. The CDR3 has 13 amino acids. Trimming cost V 2 bases and J 5 bases, with 7 bases left between them.

The gene calls are TRBV20-1 and TRBJ2-5; D unclear. Per germline, CDR1 DFQATT and CDR2 SNEGSKA (reference sequence). V lost 2 bases to trimming and J lost 0 bases, with 13 bases between them. The CDR3 runs 15 residues. The CDR3 sequence is CSARPKDWYQETQYF. CDR3 in DNA: TGCAGTGCTAGACCTAAAGACTGGTACCAAGAGACCCAGTACTTC.

This clonotype has just a few counts. This chain connects TRBV15 to TRBJ2-3; D ambiguous. Germline V CDR1 and CDR2: LNHNV, YYDKDF (reference sequence). The V gene lost 0 bases and the J gene lost 0 bases, with 10 bases spanning the gap. The CDR3 runs 16 residues. CDR3 protein: CATSRDRATSTDTQYF. CDR3 coding DNA: TGTGCCACCAGCAGAGATCGGGCGACAAGCACAGATACGCAGTATTTT.

The V call is TRBV7-9, the J call TRBJ2-7, with a possible D match to TRBD2 (5 bases). Trimming left V 4 bases short and J 3 bases short, with 7 bases between. From germline, CDR1 is SEHNR and CDR2 FQNEAQ (reference sequence). This CDR3 comprises 12 residues. The CDR3 coding sequence is TGTGCCAGCAGCTCGGACTTCTACGAGCAGTACTTC. Its translation: CASSSDFYEQYF.

This clonotype was seen only a few times. The rearrangement joins TRBV20-1 to TRBJ1-5; 7 bases are a match to TRBD1. This CDR3 contains 14 residues. The V and J ends lost 2 bases and 3 bases, in that order; junction bases with no gene match: 4. In germline, CDR1 is DFQATT, CDR2 SNEGSKA (reference sequence). CDR3 residues: CSARQGDYNQPQHF. CDR3 coding DNA: TGCAGTGCTAGACAGGGGGACTACAATCAGCCCCAGCATTTT.

This clonotype has more than one count but fewer than ten. This rearrangement joins TRBV20-1 to TRBJ1-1; no reliable D call. Germline CDR1 DFQATT, CDR2 SNEGSKA (reference sequence). V was pared by 1 base and J by 11 bases, with 11 bases between. The CDR3 spans 11 residues. DNA of the CDR3: TGCAGTGCTAGAGTTGAATACAGTGCTTTCTTT. It translates to CSARVEYSAFF.

The V gene is TRBV11-2, the J gene TRBJ1-2, with D possibly TRBD1 on 5 matching bases. From germline, CDR1 is SGHAT and CDR2 FQNNGV. V lost 0 bases to trimming and J lost 5 bases, with 10 bases between them. The CDR3 covers 14 residues. DNA of the CDR3: TGTGCCAGCAGCTTAGATGGGAAGGGGTATGGCTACACCTTC. Its translation is CASSLDGKGYGYTF. Full variable domain (missing parts from reference TRBV11-2 and TRBJ1-2): EAGVAQSPRYKIIEKRQSVAFWCNPISGHATLYWYQQILGQGPKLLIQFQNNGVVDDSQLPKDRFSAERLKGVDSTLKIQPAKLEDSAVYLCASSLDGKGYGYTFGSGTRLTVV.

The genes are TRBV20-1 and TRBJ1-6, with a tentative D call TRBD1 (6 bases). CDR1 DFQATT and CDR2 SNEGSKA come from the germline V gene (reference sequence). There are 16 residues in the CDR3. The V gene lost 0 bases and the J gene lost 5 bases, with 14 bases spanning the gap. CDR3 amino acids: CSARDLQGGDNSPLHF. The CDR3 DNA reads as TGCAGTGCTAGAGATCTACAGGGTGGGGATAATTCACCCCTCCACTTT.

The J gene is TRBJ2-3, the V gene TRBV20-1; the match to TRBD2 covers 9 bases. This CDR3 has 16 residues. Germline assignment: CDR1 DFQATT and CDR2 SNEGSKA (reference sequence). The J segment lost 4 bases and the V segment lost 4 bases, leaving 12 bases of the junction unmatched. CDR3: CSATGLARGYADTQYF. In nucleotides, the CDR3 is TGCAGTGCTACCGGACTAGCGAGGGGTTACGCAGATACGCAGTATTTT.

J is TRBJ1-5 and V is TRBV12-3 or TRBV12-4; tentatively, D is TRBD1 (6 bases). The V and J ends lost 3 bases and 5 bases respectively, with 11 bases between them. The CDR3 is 14 residues long. CDR3 residues: CASSLNRVDQPQHF. The CDR3 coding sequence is TGTGCCAGCAGTTTGAACAGGGTCGATCAGCCCCAGCATTTT.

Points on this clonotype: A read error may produce the germline difference seen at one junction end. The chain uses TRBV7-9 and TRBJ2-1; D gene ambiguous. This CDR3 comprises 14 residues. Germline V gene lookup returns CDR1 SEHNR and CDR2 FQNEAQ (reference sequence). The CDR3 coding sequence is TGTGCCAGCTCCCGGTCCGAGACCTACAATGGGCAGTTCTTC. This encodes CASSRSETYNGQFF.

The rearrangement joins TRBV7-9 to TRBJ1-4, with 9 nucleotides matching TRBD1. V gave up 3 bases and J gave up 8 bases; unmatched junction bases: 16. The CDR3 loop spans 18 amino acids. CDR1 SEHNR and CDR2 FQNEAQ come from the germline V gene (reference sequence). The CDR3 coding sequence is TGTGCCAGCAGCTTCCCAAAAAATACAGGGGGCGAACGCGAAAAACTGTTTTTT. This translates into CASSFPKNTGGEREKLFF. The whole variable domain, filled in from reference TRBV7-9 and TRBJ1-4, reads DTGVSQNPRHKITKRGQNVTFRCDPISEHNRLYWYRQTLGQGPEFLTYFQNEAQLEKSRLLSDRFSAERPKGSFSTLEIQRTEQGDSAMYLCASSFPKNTGGEREKLFFGSGTQLSVL.

This clonotype was seen more than once but under ten times. The gene calls are TRBV13 and TRBJ2-7, with TRBD2 identical over 12 bases. In germline, CDR1 is PRHDT, CDR2 FYEKMQ (reference sequence). V shed 0 bases, J shed 2 bases, and the junction held 8 bases outside the gene matches. This CDR3 comprises 18 residues. The CDR3 protein is CASSLGVGTSGSTYEQYF. CDR3 nucleotides: TGTGCCAGCAGCTTAGGTGTAGGGACTAGCGGGTCCACCTACGAGCAGTACTTC.

The rearrangement joins TRBV20-1 to TRBJ1-2; D gene unclear. Germline V gene data show CDR1 as DFQATT and CDR2 as SNEGSKA (reference sequence). Trimming removed 5 bases from V and 6 bases from J, with 19 bases in between. The CDR3 consists of 14 residues. The chain's CDR3 is CSALTGPGVDGYTF. DNA of the CDR3: TGCAGTGCTCTAACCGGCCCCGGGGTAGATGGCTACACCTTC.

In regard to this clonotype: At one end, the junction sequence differs from germline, possibly due to a read error. This chain uses TRBV2 with TRBJ1-2, with D perhaps TRBD1 (5 bases). This CDR3 comprises 13 residues. Germline V CDR1 and CDR2: SNHLY, FYNNEI. CDR3 sequence: CASREDWDYGYTF. Written as DNA, the CDR3 is TGTGCCAGCAGAGAGGACTGGGACTATGGCTACACCTTT.

This clonotype was counted between two and nine times. The genes are TRBV11-2 and TRBJ2-4; the D gene is possibly TRBD2 (5 bases). CDR3 length: 17 amino acids. The V gene's germline CDR1 is SGHAT and CDR2 FQNNGV. Trimming stripped 2 bases from V and 6 bases from J, with 20 bases between. CDR3 protein: CASSLSSGRALGNIQYF. The DNA of the CDR3 is TGTGCCAGCAGCTTAAGCTCCGGGCGGGCCCTGGGAAACATTCAGTACTTC.

The V call is TRBV20-1, the J call TRBJ2-5; tentatively, D is TRBD1 or TRBD2 (5 bases each). This CDR3 region has 13 residues. The V gene lost 6 bases and the J gene lost 4 bases, with 15 bases spanning the gap. Looked up from germline, CDR1 is DFQATT and CDR2 is SNEGSKA (reference sequence). CDR3 sequence (DNA): TGCAGTGCCCCAGGGACCGTGAGAGAGACCCAGTACTTC. Translated, it gives CSAPGTVRETQYF.